This T cell receptor (beta chain) was found in a study of blood T cell repertoires in COVID-19. Looking at the study overall: T cells, B-cell-depleted T cells, or PBMCs provided the cDNA or gDNA that served as material.

The CDR3 runs to 13 residues. V lost 1 base and J lost 7, with 10 bases in between. CDR1 and CDR2 from the germline V gene are SGHTA and FQGTGA. Clones were read by immunoSEQ multiplex PCR, and TCRdb kept only the in-frame ones, dropping some. The table lists 65,000 to 75,000 clones, 80% to 90% of them singletons. Sequenced sample: peripheral blood. The sequence came from a man aged 45 to 65 with active COVID-19. The rearrangement links TRBV7-3 to TRBJ2-5; D might be TRBD1 (6 bases). The CDR3 DNA follows: TGTGCCAGCAGCTTAAGCAGGGGTGGGACCCAGTACTTC. Translating it yields CASSLSRGGTQYF.